These 25 T cell receptor beta chains came from one sample sequenced in a study of brain metastases from non-small cell lung cancer. TCRdb's table, derived via immunoSEQ multiplex PCR, lists solely in-frame clones and lacks some. Of 2,000 to 3,000 clones in the sample, around 81% are singletons; the top ten hold roughly 10%. Sequences were obtained from primary lung tumor tissue. These TCRs come from a donor over 35 with non-small cell lung cancer.

Worth noting for this clone: Since a much larger clone is just one base distant, this may be a read error. At the DNA level, this CDR3 is encoded by other sequences in the same sample as well. The chain is built from TRBV4-2 and TRBJ2-5; tentative D call: TRBD2 (5 bases). The germline V gene encodes CDR1 LGHNA and CDR2 YNFKEQ. The V end was cut by 0 bases, the J end by 3 bases, with 11 bases between. This CDR3 is 15 amino acids long. CDR3 protein: CASSQEGPGKETQYF. The CDR3 nucleotides read TGTGCCAGCAGCCAAGAAGGGCCGGGGAAAGAGACCCAGTACTTC.

The chain recombines TRBV11-3 with TRBJ2-1; a weak D match, TRBD2 (6 bases). The CDR3 contains 15 residues. V was cut by 1 base and J by 2 bases, with 9 bases left in between. In germline, CDR1 is SGHNT, CDR2 YENEEA. CDR3 coding DNA: TGTGCCAGCAGCTTAGCGGGAGAACCCTACAATGAGCAGTTCTTC. This codes for CASSLAGEPYNEQFF.

A remark on this clone: A junction end diverges from the germline sequence, so it may reflect a read error. Other nucleotide sequences from this sample produce the same CDR3. The V gene is TRBV7-9, the J gene TRBJ2-3; TRBD1 matches 8 bases. Per the germline V gene, CDR1 is SEHNR and CDR2 is FQNEAQ (reference sequence). CDR3 length equals 16 residues. DNA of the CDR3: TGTGCCAGCAGCATCTTTGGACAGGGCTTCACAGACACGCAGTATTTT. Translated, it gives CASSIFGQGFTDTQYF. Variable domain in full (rest from reference TRBV7-9 and TRBJ2-3): DTGVSQNPRHKITKRGQNVTFRCDPISEHNRLYWYRQTLGQGPEFLTYFQNEAQLEKSRLLSDRFSAERPKGSFSTLEIQRTEQGDSAMYLCASSIFGQGFTDTQYFGPGTRLTVL.

J is TRBJ2-1 and V is TRBV5-1; 9 bases line up with TRBD1. CDR3 length: 13 residues. From germline, CDR1 is SGHRS and CDR2 YFSETQ. The junction had 2 bases not matched to a gene; V was cut back by 4 bases and J by 6 bases. CDR3 sequence: CASSMGQGNEQFF. The CDR3 bases are TGCGCCAGCAGCATGGGACAGGGCAATGAGCAGTTCTTC. The variable domain in full, completed from reference TRBV5-1 and TRBJ2-1, reads KAGVTQTPRYLIKTRGQQVTLSCSPISGHRSVSWYQQTPGQGLQFLFEYFSETQRNKGNFPGRFSGRQFSNSRSEMNVSTLELGDSALYLCASSMGQGNEQFFGPGTRLTVL.

The gene calls are TRBV4-3 and TRBJ2-1; D may match TRBD1 or TRBD2 (6 bases each). Germline V gives CDR1 LGHNA, CDR2 YSLEER. The CDR3 runs 17 residues. V lost 4 bases to trimming and J lost 8 bases, with 24 bases between them. CDR3: CASSRKGGGPYDDEQFF. The CDR3 DNA sequence: TGCGCCAGCAGCCGAAAGGGGGGCGGCCCTTATGACGATGAGCAGTTCTTC.

The chain recombines TRBV27 with TRBJ1-6; D gene unclear. This CDR3 has 13 residues. Trimming removed 2 bases at V and 14 bases at J, with 13 bases between. The germline gives CDR1 MNHEY, CDR2 SMNVEV (reference sequence). The CDR3 loop is CASSLTGLGTLHF. CDR3 DNA sequence: TGTGCCAGCAGTTTAACGGGGTTGGGAACCCTCCACTTT.

This chain links TRBV3-1 (or the pseudogene TRBV3-2) with TRBJ1-3; no firm D call. The germline V gene has CDR1 LGHDT and CDR2 YNNKEL (reference sequence). This CDR3 has 13 residues. With 1 base removed from V and 7 bases from J, the gap between germline ends came to 8 bases. CDR3 coding DNA: TGTGCCAGCAGCCAAGTACCAACCAACACCATATATTTT. It is translated as CASSQVPTNTIYF.

This clone was seen only a few times. The CDR3 nucleotides are TGCGCCAGCAGTTCCTTGGGGGGGAGCTATGGCTACACCTTC. Translating gives CASSSLGGSYGYTF. The gene calls are TRBV5-1 and TRBJ1-2; perhaps TRBD1 as D (5 bases). V was shortened by 5 bases and J by 4 bases, with 15 bases between the two germline ends. This CDR3 has 14 amino acids. Germline-derived CDR1 and CDR2 are SGHRS and YFSETQ. Filled out from reference TRBV5-1 and TRBJ1-2, the complete variable domain reads KAGVTQTPRYLIKTRGQQVTLSCSPISGHRSVSWYQQTPGQGLQFLFEYFSETQRNKGNFPGRFSGRQFSNSRSEMNVSTLELGDSALYLCASSSLGGSYGYTFGSGTRLTVV.

The chain carries TRBV6-5 and TRBJ2-3; 10 nucleotides match TRBD2. This CDR3 is built from 15 residues. Germline CDR1 MNHEY, CDR2 SVGAGI. With V trimmed by 7 bases and J by 5 bases, 9 bases remained unmatched. CDR3 sequence reads: CASKLAGLGEDTQYF. The CDR3 DNA reads TGTGCCAGCAAACTAGCGGGGTTGGGGGAAGATACGCAGTATTTT.

The rearrangement links TRBV7-9 to TRBJ2-5; D not certain. The V and J ends lost 5 bases and 10 bases respectively, with 11 bases between them. CDR3 length: 11 residues. CDR1 is SEHNR, CDR2 FQNEAQ, per germline (reference sequence). CDR3 region: CASSAERNQYF. CDR3 nucleotide sequence: TGTGCCAGCAGCGCGGAGCGCAACCAGTACTTC.

The chain recombines TRBV30 with TRBJ2-7, with a possible D match to TRBD1 (6 bases). The length of the CDR3 is 11 residues. Trimming removed 2 bases from V and 10 bases from J, with 12 bases in between. Per the germline V gene, CDR1 is GTSNPN and CDR2 is SVGIG (reference sequence). The CDR3 is CAWSLDRNQYF. The CDR3, as DNA: TGTGCCTGGAGTTTAGACAGGAATCAGTACTTC.

The gene calls are TRBV30 and TRBJ1-1; no definite D call. The V gene's germline CDR1 is GTSNPN and CDR2 SVGIG (reference sequence). The CDR3 extends over 13 amino acids. V gave up 4 bases and J gave up 4 bases, with 13 bases separating them. Here the CDR3 reads CAWKVIAGTEAFF. CDR3 DNA: TGTGCCTGGAAGGTCATCGCGGGCACTGAAGCTTTCTTT.

The chain links TRBV5-4 to TRBJ1-3, with 7 bases lining up with TRBD1. This CDR3 has 14 residues. Germline V gene data show CDR1 as SGHNT and CDR2 as YYREEE (reference sequence). The junction had 3 bases not matched to a gene; V was cut back by 4 bases and J by 2 bases. The CDR3: CASSHDRAGNTIYF. As DNA, the CDR3 is TGTGCCAGCAGCCACGACAGGGCTGGAAACACCATATATTTT.

The chain is built from TRBV19 and TRBJ1-5; no clear D gene. Germline CDR1 and CDR2: LNHDA and SQIVND (reference sequence). There are 15 residues in the CDR3. With 5 bases removed from V and 0 bases from J, the gap between germline ends came to 11 bases. The DNA for the CDR3 is TGTGCCAGTAGTCGAGCCGTCTATAGCAATCAGCCCCAGCATTTT. Protein sequence: CASSRAVYSNQPQHF.

About this clone: Other DNA sequences within the sample encode an identical CDR3. The V gene is TRBV28, the J gene TRBJ2-4, with 7 positions matching TRBD2. CDR1 and CDR2 from the germline V gene are MDHEN and SYDVKM. This CDR3 is 14 amino acids long. J gave up 6 bases and V 2 bases, and 4 bases lay outside the gene matches. The CDR3: CASSLPGGGNIQYF. CDR3 in DNA: TGTGCCAGCAGTTTACCGGGGGGAGGAAACATTCAGTACTTC.

This clone was counted only a few times. Additional DNA sequences in this sample encode the identical CDR3. The V and J genes are TRBV7-9 and TRBJ2-3; TRBD1 matches at 8 bases. The trim removed 5 bases at V and 2 bases at J, leaving 9 bases unmatched. The germline V gene encodes CDR1 SEHNR and CDR2 FQNEAQ (reference sequence). The CDR3 contains 16 residues. CDR3 sequence reads: CASSIFGQGFTDTQYF. The CDR3 DNA reads as TGTGCCAGCAGCATCTTTGGACAGGGCTTCACAGATACGCAGTATTTT.

This sequence joins TRBV28 and TRBJ2-3; D is uncertain. The CDR3 contains 14 residues. V was cut by 7 bases and J by 2 bases, with 13 bases left in between. The V gene's germline CDR1 is MDHEN and CDR2 SYDVKM. The CDR3 here is CASTAWSNTDTQYF. CDR3 coding DNA: TGTGCCAGCACCGCTTGGTCCAACACAGATACGCAGTATTTT.

Of note for this clone: The germline gene is not matched at one end of the junction; a read error may be the cause. CDR3 nucleotides: TGTGCCTTCCGGGACCAATCCTACAAGCAGTACTTC. This encodes CAFRDQSYKQYF. The chain carries TRBV30 and TRBJ2-7; D possibly matches TRBD1 or TRBD2 (5 bases each). CDR1 and CDR2 (germline): GTSNPN, SVGIG (reference sequence). The CDR3 is 12 amino acids.

The chain uses TRBV28 and TRBJ1-1, with D uncertain. V was shortened by 0 bases and J by 1 base, with 9 bases between the two germline ends. This CDR3 contains 15 residues. CDR1 MDHEN and CDR2 SYDVKM come from the germline V gene. The DNA for the CDR3 is TGTGCCAGCAGTTTATGGCCCGAGGCGAACACTGAAGCTTTCTTT. Protein: CASSLWPEANTEAFF.

The V and J genes are TRBV27 and TRBJ1-2; no clear D. V lost 2 bases to trimming and J lost 4 bases, with 11 bases between them. This CDR3 region has 14 residues. Germline loops: CDR1 MNHEY, CDR2 SMNVEV (reference sequence). The CDR3 spells CASSLKAGLYGYTF. Written as DNA, the CDR3 is TGTGCCAGCAGTTTAAAGGCCGGTCTCTATGGCTACACCTTC.

The genes are TRBV19 and TRBJ2-2; maybe TRBD1 (5 bases). The CDR3 runs to 15 residues. V lost 5 bases and J lost 5, with 15 bases in between. The germline CDR1 and CDR2 sequences are LNHDA and SQIVND (reference sequence). CDR3: CASSGGWKGTGELFF. As DNA, the CDR3 is TGTGCCAGTAGTGGTGGGTGGAAGGGGACCGGGGAGCTGTTTTTT.

V gene TRBV9 combines with J gene TRBJ2-7; 7 bases line up with TRBD2. This CDR3 comprises 17 residues. CDR1 is SGDLS and CDR2 is YYNGEE in the germline V gene. The trim removed 2 bases at V and 5 bases at J, leaving 16 bases unmatched. CDR3 residues: CASSVSGGIHHLNEQYF. The CDR3 nucleotides are TGTGCCAGCAGCGTCTCGGGGGGTATTCACCATCTTAACGAGCAGTACTTC.

The J gene is TRBJ2-7, the V gene TRBV7-8; D gene ambiguous. V lost 1 base to trimming and J lost 0 bases, with 10 bases between them. The CDR3 consists of 15 residues. The germline CDR1 and CDR2 sequences are SGHVS and FQNEAQ. DNA of the CDR3: TGTGCCAGCAGCTTAGGCAGAAGACCCTCCTACGAGCAGTACTTC. Translated: CASSLGRRPSYEQYF.

The V gene is TRBV10-3, the J gene TRBJ1-1; 8 bases agree with TRBD1. V shed 10 bases, J shed 4 bases, and the junction held 17 bases outside the gene matches. This CDR3 is 16 amino acids long. Germline CDR1 is ENHRY and CDR2 is SYGVKD. CDR3 coding DNA: TGTGCCAGCTTAGGACAGGGAGGTTCCAGAGGCACTGAAGCTTTCTTT. It translates to CASLGQGGSRGTEAFF.

This clone came up a few times. A junction end diverges from the germline sequence, so it may reflect a read error. The chain links TRBV5-4 to TRBJ1-6; no clear D. This CDR3 has 16 residues. Germline V gives CDR1 SGHNT, CDR2 YYREEE (reference sequence). The CDR3 bases are TGTGCCAGCAGCTTCGAGGGTGAACGTTATACTTCAACCCTCCACTTT. As protein: CASSFEGERYTSTLHF.